Sequencing of this TCR beta chain was carried out in a study of blood T cell repertoires in COVID-19. Overall study context: Collection of acute and convalescent COVID-19 samples took place in the United States, Italy and Spain. T cells, B-cell-depleted T cells, or PBMCs supplied cDNA or gDNA.

The Seattle site enrolled patients during active infection and followed them longitudinally. Methods used by the authors: The authors estimated nucleated cell counts from reference gene primer amplification. Assay used: immunoSEQ multiplex PCR; TCRdb lists only in-frame clones, some missing. V and J calls and clone size follow that table, whereas D and trimming were derived from the DNA. The table records more than 200,000 clones, approximately 86% of them present only once. There are 17 residues in the CDR3. Germline loops: CDR1 GTSNPN, CDR2 SVGIG (reference sequence). Trimming at V came to 0 bases and at J to 2 bases, leaving 6 bases not matched to a gene.

The sequencing sample was made of peripheral blood. This sequence originates from a woman in her sixties or seventies with COVID-19, enrolled during active disease. The genes are TRBV30 and TRBJ2-3, with TRBD2 matching over 12 bases. The CDR3 DNA reads as TGTGCCTGGAGTGTACCCCGACTAGCGGGAGCCACAGATACGCAGTATTTT. Amino acid sequence: CAWSVPRLAGATDTQYF. Full variable domain (remainder filled in from reference TRBV30 and TRBJ2-3): SQTIHQWPATLVQPVGSPLSLECTVEGTSNPNLYWYRQAAGRGLQLLFYSVGIGQISSEVPQNLSASRPQDRQFILSSKKLLLSDSGFYLCAWSVPRLAGATDTQYFGPGTRLTVL.